These T cell receptor beta chains were read from a single sample in a study of blood T cell repertoires in COVID-19. Generated by immunoSEQ multiplex PCR, the TCRdb table keeps only in-frame clones and is missing some. The sample lists approximately 260,000 clones, approximately 78% occurring once. Sequenced sample: peripheral blood. Receptor source: a woman in her sixties or seventies with active or convalescent COVID-19. CDR3s include the opening cysteine and the closing phenylalanine or tryptophan. The D gene is left open where the match is weak. Clone size is stated in some rows and not others, as once, few, many or a class when expanded.

TRBJ1-2 | NA | TRBV5-1 | NA | TGCGCCAGCATCGTAGCCCCCGGGAACTATGGCTACACCTTC | CASIVAPGNYGYTF
TRBJ1-4 | NA | TRBV6-6 | NA | TGTGCCAGCACCCAGGCGGGGTACGAAAAACTGTTTTTT | CASTQAGYEKLFF
TRBJ2-2 | NA | TRBV19 | TRBD1 | TGTGCCAGTAACTCACAGGGGGGCATGACCGGGGAGCTGTTTTTT | CASNSQGGMTGELFF
TRBJ2-1 | NA | TRBV12-5 | NA | TGTGCTAGTGGTCCGGACTATTTAAATGAGCAGTTCTTC | CASGPDYLNEQFF
TRBJ1-4 | NA | TRBV12-2 | NA | TGTGCAAGTCGCTTTAGTTCTACGACAGGGGGCGGAGGAAGCACTAATGAAAAACTGTTTTTT | CASRFSSTTGGGGSTNEKLFF
TRBJ2-3 | NA | TRBV12-3/TRBV12-4 | NA | TGTGCCAGCAGTTTATTATCCCCAGATACGCAGTATTTT | CASSLLSPDTQYF
TRBJ2-2 | NA | TRBV7-9 | TRBD1 | TGTGCCAGCAGCTCTCAGCCGGGACAGGGTAACACCGGGGAGCTGTTTTTT | CASSSQPGQGNTGELFF
TRBJ1-2 | NA | TRBV7-9 | NA | TGTGCCAGCAGGTCATTAGGGACATCCGGGGGCTACACCTTC | CASRSLGTSGGYTF
TRBJ1-1 | few | TRBV7-3 | NA | TGTGCCAGCAGCCCAAGTGGGAGGGTTGATGAAGCTTTCTTT | CASSPSGRVDEAFF
TRBJ2-3 | once | TRBV9 | NA | TGTGCCAGCAGCCCGAGCCCTAGCACAGATACGCAGTATTTT | CASSPSPSTDTQYF
TRBJ2-1 | NA | TRBV4-1 | TRBD1 | TGCGCCAGCAGCCGAGAAGGACAGGGGGCCTACAATGAGCAGTTCTTC | CASSREGQGAYNEQFF
TRBJ1-6 | NA | TRBV19 | NA | TGTGCCAGTAGTATAGAGTGGACTGTCGATTCACCCCTCCACTTT | CASSIEWTVDSPLHF
TRBJ1-3 | NA | TRBV21-1 | NA | TGTGCCAGCAGCAAAGCGGACAGGGTTTTAGGGCCCTCTGGAAACACCATATATTTT | CASSKADRVLGPSGNTIYF
TRBJ2-5 | NA | TRBV7-9 | TRBD1 | TGTGCCAGCAGCTGGGGGACAGGGGGCGGGGAGACCCAGTACTTC | CASSWGTGGGETQYF
TRBJ2-7 | NA | TRBV20-1 | NA | TGCAGTGCTAGTCAGGCAGCCATGCAGCAGTACTTC | CSASQAAMQQYF
TRBJ1-3 | NA | TRBV9 | TRBD1 | TGTGCCAGCAGCGTAGCTTTGGGACAGAGGGGCACCATATATTTT | CASSVALGQRGTIYF
TRBJ2-2 | NA | TRBV19 | NA | TGTGCCAGTAACCCGGACAGGGGGCGACTAGCGGGGCTTGGGGAGCTGTTTTTT | CASNPDRGRLAGLGELFF
TRBJ2-1 | NA | TRBV5-1 | TRBD2 | TGCGCCAGCAGCTTGCTAGCGGGGGCCTACAATGAGCAGTTCTTC | CASSLLAGAYNEQFF
TRBJ1-3 | NA | TRBV30 | NA | TGTGCCTGGTTGGCTGGGGATCCCACGGGATCAAACACCATATATTTT | CAWLAGDPTGSNTIYF
TRBJ2-1 | NA | TRBV11-3 | NA | TGTGCCAGCAGCCCTGAGGGCAGGGGTGAGCAGTTCTTC | CASSPEGRGEQFF
TRBJ2-3 | NA | TRBV7-6 | TRBD2 | TGTGCCAGCAGCTTAGGCGGGGGGGCCCCAGATACGCAGTATTTT | CASSLGGGAPDTQYF
TRBJ1-6 | NA | TRBV6-6 | TRBD1 | TGTGCCAGCAGTCCTACGAGACAGGGGGGCTATAATTCACCCCTCCACTTT | CASSPTRQGGYNSPLHF
TRBJ2-3 | NA | TRBV5-1 | TRBD2 | TGCGCCAGCAGCTCCCTAGCGGGGGTTAGCACAGATACGCAGTATTTT | CASSSLAGVSTDTQYF
TRBJ1-6 | NA | TRBV6-2/TRBV6-3 | NA | TGTGCCAGCAGTTACTTTAGGACAGCGGAGAATTCACCCCTCCACTTT | CASSYFRTAENSPLHF
TRBJ2-1 | NA | TRBV12-5 | NA | TGTGCTAGTGGTTTGGTAACTGAAAATGAGCAGTTCTTC | CASGLVTENEQFF
TRBJ2-1 | NA | TRBV5-1 | NA | TGCGCCAGCAGACAGGGTCCGGGTGCTGAGCAGTTCTTC | CASRQGPGAEQFF
TRBJ2-5 | NA | TRBV9 | TRBD1 | TGTGCCAGCAGCGTCCGGGACAGGGGATACCAAGAGACCCAGTACTTC | CASSVRDRGYQETQYF
TRBJ1-2 | NA | TRBV6-1 | TRBD1 | TGTGCCAGCAGTGAAGCCAGGACAGGGCGAGGCTACACCTTC | CASSEARTGRGYTF
TRBJ1-1 | NA | TRBV4-1 | TRBD1 | TGCGCCAGCAGCTCCCTTGAAGGGGGCCGAAAGGTAGGATGGAACACTGAAGCTTTCTTT | CASSSLEGGRKVGWNTEAFF
TRBJ2-7 | NA | TRBV9 | NA | TGTGCCAGCAGCCCCCGACCTAACGACTTTTCCTACGAGCAGTACTTC | CASSPRPNDFSYEQYF
TRBJ1-2 | NA | TRBV7-2 | NA | TGTGCCAGCAGCTTCGACGAGGACTATGGCTACACCTTC | CASSFDEDYGYTF
TRBJ1-3 | NA | TRBV12-3/TRBV12-4 | NA | TGTGCCAGCAGTGACAGGCCTGGAAACACCATATATTTT | CASSDRPGNTIYF